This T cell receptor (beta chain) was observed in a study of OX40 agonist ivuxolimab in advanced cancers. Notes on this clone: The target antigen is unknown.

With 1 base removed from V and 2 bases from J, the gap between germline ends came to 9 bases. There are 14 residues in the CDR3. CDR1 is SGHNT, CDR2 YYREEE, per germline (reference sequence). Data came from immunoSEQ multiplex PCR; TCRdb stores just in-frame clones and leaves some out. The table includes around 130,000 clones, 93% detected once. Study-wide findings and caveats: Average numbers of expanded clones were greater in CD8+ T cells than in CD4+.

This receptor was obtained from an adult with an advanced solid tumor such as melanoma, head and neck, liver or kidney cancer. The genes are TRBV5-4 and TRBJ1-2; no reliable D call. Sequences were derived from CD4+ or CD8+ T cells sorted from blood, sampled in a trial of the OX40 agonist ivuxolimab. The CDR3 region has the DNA TGTGCCAGCAGCTTGTATGGCAGCAACTATGGCTACACCTTC. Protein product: CASSLYGSNYGYTF.